These 29 T cell receptor beta chains came from one sample sequenced in a study of radiotherapy plus CTLA-4 blockade in lung cancer. Profiled with immunoSEQ multiplex PCR; TCRdb holds only in-frame clones, not every one. The sample has about 60,000 clones; about three quarters are singletons. Specimen: peripheral blood, collected from a patient treated with radiotherapy plus ipilimumab. All receptors come from a human donor with non-small cell lung cancer who had a partial response to radiotherapy plus ipilimumab.

The chain links TRBV4-1 to TRBJ2-7, with D possibly matching TRBD1 (5 bases). Looked up from germline, CDR1 is MGHRA and CDR2 is YSYEKL. V lost 0 bases and J lost 1, with 10 bases in between. The CDR3 is 15 amino acids. The CDR3 bases are TGCGCCAGCAGCCAAGATCCTCAGGGATCCTACGAGCAGTACTTC. Protein product: CASSQDPQGSYEQYF.

Notes on this clone: In the same sample, other DNA sequences code for this CDR3. The chain uses TRBV7-9 and TRBJ2-3; 8 nucleotides agree with TRBD2. Germline assignment: CDR1 SEHNR and CDR2 FQNEAQ (reference sequence). With 5 bases clipped from V and 1 base from J, the junction kept 8 bases outside the gene matches. This CDR3 region has 16 residues. The CDR3 DNA sequence: TGTGCCAGCAGCGCGCCTACTAGCGGAGGCACAGATACGCAGTATTTT. Its protein product is CASSAPTSGGTDTQYF.

The chain employs TRBV10-3 and TRBJ1-5; TRBD1 matches 9 bases. Unmatched junction bases numbered 8, after V lost 5 bases and J lost 3 bases. The CDR3 runs 16 residues. From germline, CDR1 is ENHRY and CDR2 SYGVKD. This chain's CDR3 is CAISNPGTGPNQPQHF. The CDR3, as DNA: TGTGCCATCAGTAACCCCGGGACAGGGCCCAATCAGCCCCAGCATTTT.

The DNA for the CDR3 is TGTGCCAGTAGTCCCCTCTACGGGACAGGGGACGCTGAAGCTTTCTTT. It codes for CASSPLYGTGDAEAFF. The V call is TRBV19, the J call TRBJ1-1; 10 nucleotides line up with TRBD1. Germline V gene sequence: CDR1 LNHDA, CDR2 SQIVND (reference sequence). The V segment lost 5 bases and the J segment 6 bases; nucleotides outside the gene matches: 12. This CDR3 is built from 16 residues.

This chain joins TRBV6-1 and TRBJ2-2; 13 bases align to TRBD2. V was clipped by 6 bases and J by 6 bases; unmatched bases: 4. The CDR3 extends over 15 amino acids. Germline V CDR1 and CDR2: MNHNS, SASEGT. CDR3 in amino acids: CASSRLAGGSGELFF. CDR3 sequence (DNA): TGTGCCAGCAGCCGACTAGCGGGGGGTTCCGGGGAGCTGTTTTTT.

The V call is TRBV6-5, the J call TRBJ1-1; D might be TRBD1 (5 bases). The V gene lost 2 bases and the J gene lost 0 bases, with 7 bases spanning the gap. The CDR3 spans 14 residues. Germline assignment: CDR1 MNHEY and CDR2 SVGAGI. CDR3 region: CASSYRGMNTEAFF. CDR3 nucleotide sequence: TGTGCCAGCAGTTACAGGGGCATGAACACTGAAGCTTTCTTT.

The chain links TRBV19 to TRBJ1-2; 7 bases are a match to TRBD1. The CDR3 loop spans 13 amino acids. Trimming cost V 5 bases and J 8 bases; bases outside gene matches: 8. The germline V gene encodes CDR1 LNHDA and CDR2 SQIVND (reference sequence). The CDR3 DNA reads as TGTGCCAGTAGTCCCACAGGGGTAGAAGGCTACACCTTC. Residues: CASSPTGVEGYTF.

The chain couples TRBV6-1 to TRBJ1-6; unclear D gene. Trimming cost V 6 bases and J 3 bases, with 6 bases left between them. The CDR3 is 13 amino acids. The germline V gene has CDR1 MNHNS and CDR2 SASEGT. As DNA, the CDR3 is TGTGCCAGCAGGGCCAGCTATAATTCACCCCTCCACTTT. Translation gives CASRASYNSPLHF.

This chain joins TRBV6-1 and TRBJ2-7, with 7 bases identical to TRBD1. The CDR3 runs to 16 residues. The V gene end was trimmed by 1 base and the J gene end by 0 bases; junction bases not matched to a gene: 6. Germline lookup yields CDR1 MNHNS and CDR2 SASEGT. For the CDR3, the DNA is TGTGCCAGCAGTGAAGATAGGACAGGAAGCTCCTACGAGCAGTACTTC. It specifies CASSEDRTGSSYEQYF.

The V and J genes are TRBV13 and TRBJ2-5, with D possibly being TRBD2 (6 bases). Germline V gives CDR1 PRHDT, CDR2 FYEKMQ (reference sequence). Deletions cut 4 bases from V and 2 bases from J, with 11 bases between. The CDR3 runs 14 residues. Here the CDR3 reads CASSSPGGQETQYF. DNA for the CDR3: TGTGCCAGCAGCTCTCCCGGGGGTCAAGAGACCCAGTACTTC.

The rearrangement links TRBV5-1 to TRBJ2-7; TRBD1 might be the D (8 bases). CDR3 length: 15 residues. Germline CDR1 is SGHRS and CDR2 is YFSETQ. Trimming shortened V by 5 bases and J by 4 bases, and 19 bases separated the two germline ends. CDR3 coding DNA: TGCGCCAGCAGATCACAGGGGGGGAAAGGGTACGAGCAGTACTTC. Amino acid sequence: CASRSQGGKGYEQYF. Full variable domain (outside the CDR3, taken from reference TRBV5-1 and TRBJ2-7): KAGVTQTPRYLIKTRGQQVTLSCSPISGHRSVSWYQQTPGQGLQFLFEYFSETQRNKGNFPGRFSGRQFSNSRSEMNVSTLELGDSALYLCASRSQGGKGYEQYFGPGTRLTVT.

The rearrangement joins TRBV4-3 to TRBJ1-1; D is perhaps TRBD1 (5 bases). Germline V CDR1 and CDR2: LGHNA, YSLEER. The CDR3 spans 12 residues. V gave up 0 bases and J gave up 8 bases, with 7 bases separating them. CDR3 sequence reads: CASSQDGGEAFF. CDR3 nucleotides: TGCGCCAGCAGCCAAGATGGGGGGGAAGCTTTCTTT.

In this sample, this clone turned up once. The V gene is TRBV11-2, the J gene TRBJ2-5; D is undetermined. This CDR3 has 11 residues. V lost 5 bases to trimming and J lost 5 bases, with 6 bases between them. CDR1 and CDR2 from the germline V gene are SGHAT and FQNNGV. CDR3 nucleotide sequence: TGTGCCAGCAGCACCGGGGAGACCCAGTACTTC. Encoded protein: CASSTGETQYF.

V is TRBV4-1 and J is TRBJ2-3; 8 nucleotides agree with TRBD2. V lost 3 bases, J lost 5 bases, and 10 bases stayed unmatched. The CDR3 runs 16 residues. Germline lookup yields CDR1 MGHRA and CDR2 YSYEKL. For the CDR3, the DNA is TGCGCCAGCAGCCAGGACTCGGGGGGGCCGGGAGATACGCAGTATTTT. This translates into CASSQDSGGPGDTQYF.

The CDR3 DNA reads as TGTGCCAGCAACATGGGGGGGGACCCCTATAATTCACCCCTCCACTTT. Protein product: CASNMGGDPYNSPLHF. The chain carries TRBV21-1 and TRBJ1-6. TRBV21-1 is tagged as a pseudogene. The CDR3 is 16 residues long.

This chain uses TRBV7-8 with TRBJ2-5; 8 bases align to TRBD1. V was pared by 5 bases and J by 5 bases, with 7 bases of the junction left unmatched. This CDR3 spans 14 amino acids. Per germline, CDR1 SGHVS and CDR2 FQNEAQ. The CDR3 nucleotides read TGTGCCAGCAGCCCCCGGACAGGGAGCGAGACCCAGTACTTC. Encoded protein: CASSPRTGSETQYF.

This rearrangement joins TRBV7-8 to TRBJ2-5; TRBD1 matches 8 bases. Near its end, the DNA agrees better with TRBJ2-7, so the J call may be wrong. Germline V CDR1 and CDR2: SGHVS, FQNEAQ. The CDR3 spans 15 residues. CDR3 bases: TGTGCCAGCAGCTTAGCGCCGGACAGGGTATCCGAGCAGTACTTC. Translated: CASSLAPDRVSEQYF.

This clone was seen more than once but under ten times. The chain has TRBV28 and TRBJ2-7; D might be TRBD1 (6 bases). Germline assignment: CDR1 MDHEN and CDR2 SYDVKM. V lost 3 bases and J lost 4, with 13 bases in between. This CDR3 has 14 amino acids. The CDR3 here is CASSLGPQGYEQYF. The CDR3 DNA reads as TGTGCCAGCAGTTTGGGACCCCAGGGGTACGAGCAGTACTTC.

The chain recombines TRBV7-3 with TRBJ2-3, with D maybe TRBD2 (6 bases). Germline lookup yields CDR1 SGHTA and CDR2 FQGTGA. The CDR3 loop spans 16 amino acids. V gave up 5 bases and J gave up 5 bases, with 20 bases separating them. The CDR3 is CASSLRLAGRGDTQYF. The CDR3 coding sequence is TGTGCCAGCAGCCTGCGACTGGCGGGGCGTGGAGATACGCAGTATTTT.

The chain carries TRBV28 and TRBJ2-5; 9 positions agree with TRBD1. The J segment lost 5 bases and the V segment lost 6 bases, leaving 4 bases of the junction unmatched. The CDR3 sequence is 13 residues long. CDR1 is MDHEN, CDR2 SYDVKM, per germline. The CDR3 coding sequence is TGTGCCAGCAGAGGGACAGGGAAGGAGACCCAGTACTTC. This gives the protein CASRGTGKETQYF. Full variable domain (remainder filled in from reference TRBV28 and TRBJ2-5): DVKVTQSSRYLVKRTGEKVFLECVQDMDHENMFWYRQDPGLGLRLIYFSYDVKMKEKGDIPEGYSVSREKKERFSLILESASTNQTSMYLCASRGTGKETQYFGPGTRLLVL.

In DNA, the CDR3 is TGTGCCAGCAGCGTAGCTGTGGGACTGACCTACGAGCAGTACTTC. Protein sequence: CASSVAVGLTYEQYF. The chain couples TRBV9 to TRBJ2-7, with D possibly being TRBD2 (6 bases). Germline V gene data show CDR1 as SGDLS and CDR2 as YYNGEE. V lost 0 bases and J 2 bases, leaving 12 bases between the germline ends. This CDR3 has 15 amino acids.

The chain links TRBV5-1 to TRBJ2-3, with 7 bases matching TRBD2. V lost 1 base, J lost 3 bases, and 2 bases stayed unmatched. CDR3 length: 14 residues. From germline, CDR1 is SGHRS and CDR2 YFSETQ. The CDR3 reads CASSLYGGTDTQYF. CDR3 bases: TGCGCCAGCAGCTTGTACGGGGGGACAGATACGCAGTATTTT. Together with reference TRBV5-1 and TRBJ2-3, the CDR3 gives the full variable domain: KAGVTQTPRYLIKTRGQQVTLSCSPISGHRSVSWYQQTPGQGLQFLFEYFSETQRNKGNFPGRFSGRQFSNSRSEMNVSTLELGDSALYLCASSLYGGTDTQYFGPGTRLTVL.

The J gene is TRBJ1-4, the V gene TRBV7-6; 8 bases are shared with TRBD1. V was clipped by 5 bases and J by 8 bases; unmatched bases: 10. This CDR3 comprises 15 residues. From germline, CDR1 is SGHVS and CDR2 FNYEAQ. Here the CDR3 DNA reads TGTGCCAGCAGCAATACAGGGGGGCGAGGGGAAAAACTGTTTTTT. This gives the protein CASSNTGGRGEKLFF.

This sequence joins TRBV29-1 and TRBJ2-7; 8 bases are shared with TRBD1. This CDR3 region has 13 residues. The germline gives CDR1 SQVTM, CDR2 ANQGSEA. V lost 5 bases and J lost 4; bases outside the gene matches: 7. DNA for the CDR3: TGCAGCGTTCGACAGGGGAAAGGGTACGAGCAGTACTTC. Its translation: CSVRQGKGYEQYF.

The gene calls are TRBV6-1 and TRBJ1-5; 9 bases agree with TRBD1. The CDR3 totals 15 residues. Germline trimming cut 2 bases from V and 9 bases from J; bases unmatched to any gene: 8. Germline V CDR1 and CDR2: MNHNS, SASEGT. In DNA, the CDR3 is TGTGCCAGCAGTGAAATAGGACAGGGGCCATCGCCCCAGCATTTT. Protein sequence: CASSEIGQGPSPQHF.

This sequence joins TRBV6-5 and TRBJ2-7, with D tentatively TRBD2 (6 bases). The V end lost 6 bases, the J end lost 5 bases, and 14 bases lay between the germline ends. Germline V gene data show CDR1 as MNHEY and CDR2 as SVGAGI. The CDR3 loop spans 13 amino acids. CDR3 in amino acids: CASSMTRWHEQYF. The CDR3 region has the DNA TGTGCCAGCAGCATGACTAGGTGGCACGAGCAGTACTTC.

This clone was seen only once. This chain connects TRBV5-4 to TRBJ2-7; 9 bases fit TRBD2. Trimming cost V 0 bases and J 3 bases; bases outside gene matches: 10. Germline V gene lookup returns CDR1 SGHNT and CDR2 YYREEE (reference sequence). This CDR3 has 17 amino acids. CDR3 residues: CASSLASGGGGVYEQYF. The CDR3 DNA follows: TGTGCCAGCAGCTTGGCCTCTGGGGGCGGGGGGGTCTACGAGCAGTACTTC.

The chain is built from TRBV28 and TRBJ1-1; 8 positions agree with TRBD1. The V segment lost 6 bases and the J segment 1 base; nucleotides outside the gene matches: 7. This CDR3 is 15 amino acids long. Germline values: CDR1 MDHEN, CDR2 SYDVKM. This CDR3 reads CASRQTGAGNTEAFF. The CDR3 DNA follows: TGTGCCAGCAGGCAGACAGGGGCTGGGAACACTGAAGCTTTCTTT.

The DNA of the CDR3 is TGCGCCAGCAGCTTGGTCCGGGGGGGATTGTCGGATACGCAGTATTTT. Translation: CASSLVRGGLSDTQYF. The chain employs TRBV5-1 and TRBJ2-3; 8 nucleotides line up with TRBD2. The germline V gene encodes CDR1 SGHRS and CDR2 YFSETQ. After removal of 0 bases from V and 6 bases from J, the junction contained 9 bases not matched to a gene. The CDR3 consists of 16 residues.